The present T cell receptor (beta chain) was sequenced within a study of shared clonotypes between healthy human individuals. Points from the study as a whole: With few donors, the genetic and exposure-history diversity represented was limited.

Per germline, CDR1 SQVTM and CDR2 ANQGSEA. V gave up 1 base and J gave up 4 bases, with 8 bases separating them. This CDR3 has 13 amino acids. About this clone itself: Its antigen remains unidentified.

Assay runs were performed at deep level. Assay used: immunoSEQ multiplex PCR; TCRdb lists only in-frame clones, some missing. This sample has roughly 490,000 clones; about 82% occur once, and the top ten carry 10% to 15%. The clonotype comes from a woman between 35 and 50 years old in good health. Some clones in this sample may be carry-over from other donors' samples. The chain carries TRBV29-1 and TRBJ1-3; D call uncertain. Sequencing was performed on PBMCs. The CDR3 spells CSVEVAAGNTIYF. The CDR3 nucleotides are TGCAGCGTTGAAGTAGCGGCCGGAAACACCATATATTTT.